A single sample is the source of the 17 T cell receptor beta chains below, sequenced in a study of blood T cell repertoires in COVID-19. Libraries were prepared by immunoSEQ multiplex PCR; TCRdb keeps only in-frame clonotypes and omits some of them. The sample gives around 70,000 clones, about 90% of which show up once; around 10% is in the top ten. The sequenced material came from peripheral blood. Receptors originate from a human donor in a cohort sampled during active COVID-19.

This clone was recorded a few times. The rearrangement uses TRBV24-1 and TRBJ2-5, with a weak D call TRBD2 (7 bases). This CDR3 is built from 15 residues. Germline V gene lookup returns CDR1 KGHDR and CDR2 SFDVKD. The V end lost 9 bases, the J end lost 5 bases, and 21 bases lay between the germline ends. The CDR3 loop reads CATQATLEGGETQYF. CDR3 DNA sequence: TGTGCCACCCAAGCGACCCTGGAGGGGGGGGAGACCCAGTACTTC.

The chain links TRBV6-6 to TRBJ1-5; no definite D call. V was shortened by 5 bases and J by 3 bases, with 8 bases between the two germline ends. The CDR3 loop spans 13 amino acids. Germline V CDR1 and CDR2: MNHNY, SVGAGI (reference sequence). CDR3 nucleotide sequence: TGTGCCAGCAGTCATACCTACAATCAGCCCCAGCATTTT. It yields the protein CASSHTYNQPQHF.

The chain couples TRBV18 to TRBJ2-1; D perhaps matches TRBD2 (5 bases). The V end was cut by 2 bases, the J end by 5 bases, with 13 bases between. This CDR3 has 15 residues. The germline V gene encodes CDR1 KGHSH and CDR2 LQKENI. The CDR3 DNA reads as TGTGCCAGCTCACCAGCCGTGGAGGTTAACAATGAGCAGTTCTTC. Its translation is CASSPAVEVNNEQFF.

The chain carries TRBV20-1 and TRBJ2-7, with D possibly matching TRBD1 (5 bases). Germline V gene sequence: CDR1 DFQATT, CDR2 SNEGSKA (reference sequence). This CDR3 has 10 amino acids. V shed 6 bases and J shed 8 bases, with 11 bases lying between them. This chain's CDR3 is CSAQTEKQYF. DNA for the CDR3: TGCAGTGCGCAGACAGAAAAGCAGTACTTC.

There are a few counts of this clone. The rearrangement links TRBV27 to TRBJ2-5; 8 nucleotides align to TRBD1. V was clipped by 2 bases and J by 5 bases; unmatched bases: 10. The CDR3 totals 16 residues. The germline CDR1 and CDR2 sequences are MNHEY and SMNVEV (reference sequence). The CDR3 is CASSLMSQGAGETQYF. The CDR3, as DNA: TGTGCCAGCAGTTTAATGTCGCAGGGGGCAGGGGAGACCCAGTACTTC.

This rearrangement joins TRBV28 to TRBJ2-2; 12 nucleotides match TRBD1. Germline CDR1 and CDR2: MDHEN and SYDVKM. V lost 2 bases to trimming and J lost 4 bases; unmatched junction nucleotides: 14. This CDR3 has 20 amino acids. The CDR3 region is CASSLPTRDRGRVITGELFF. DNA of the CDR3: TGTGCCAGCAGTTTACCCACCCGGGACAGGGGGCGGGTAATCACCGGGGAGCTGTTTTTT.

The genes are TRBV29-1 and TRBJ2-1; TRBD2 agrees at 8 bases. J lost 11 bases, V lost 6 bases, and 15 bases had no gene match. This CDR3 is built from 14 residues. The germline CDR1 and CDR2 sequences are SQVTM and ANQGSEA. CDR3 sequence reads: CSVSSGGGTSKQFF. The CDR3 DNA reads TGCAGCGTATCGTCGGGGGGGGGTACCTCGAAGCAGTTCTTC.

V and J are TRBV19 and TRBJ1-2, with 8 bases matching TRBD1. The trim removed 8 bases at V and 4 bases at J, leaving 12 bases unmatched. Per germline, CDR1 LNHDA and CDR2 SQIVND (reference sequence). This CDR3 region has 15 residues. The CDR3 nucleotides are TGTGCCAGTTCTTTCACAGCGGGGACAGGCTATGGCTACACCTTC. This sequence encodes CASSFTAGTGYGYTF.

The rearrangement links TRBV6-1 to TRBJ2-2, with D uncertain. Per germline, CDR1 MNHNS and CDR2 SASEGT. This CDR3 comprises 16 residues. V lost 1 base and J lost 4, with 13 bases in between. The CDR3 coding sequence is TGTGCCAGCAGTGAAGAGGAATACAGAACCACCGGGGAGCTGTTTTTT. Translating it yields CASSEEEYRTTGELFF.

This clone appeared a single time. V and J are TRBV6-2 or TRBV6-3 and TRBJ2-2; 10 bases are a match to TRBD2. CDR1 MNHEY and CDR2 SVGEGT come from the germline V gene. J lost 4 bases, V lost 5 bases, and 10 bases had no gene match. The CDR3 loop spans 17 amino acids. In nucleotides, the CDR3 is TGTGCCAGCAGTCACTTAAAGCGGGGGGGCGGCACCGGGGAGCTGTTTTTT. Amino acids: CASSHLKRGGGTGELFF.

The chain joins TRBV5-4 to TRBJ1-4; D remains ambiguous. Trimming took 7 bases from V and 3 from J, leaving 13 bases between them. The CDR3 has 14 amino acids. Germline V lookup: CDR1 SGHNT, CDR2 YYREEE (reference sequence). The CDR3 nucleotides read TGTGCCAGCGGCCGGGGAGGTCCTAATGAAAAACTGTTTTTT. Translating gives CASGRGGPNEKLFF.

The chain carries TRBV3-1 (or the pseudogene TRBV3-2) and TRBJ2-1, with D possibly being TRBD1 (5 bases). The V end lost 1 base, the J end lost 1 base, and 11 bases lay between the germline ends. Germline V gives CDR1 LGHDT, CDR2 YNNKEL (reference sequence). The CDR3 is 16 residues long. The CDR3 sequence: CASSQVGAVSYNEQFF. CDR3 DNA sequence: TGTGCCAGCAGCCAAGTTGGGGCTGTATCCTACAATGAGCAGTTCTTC.

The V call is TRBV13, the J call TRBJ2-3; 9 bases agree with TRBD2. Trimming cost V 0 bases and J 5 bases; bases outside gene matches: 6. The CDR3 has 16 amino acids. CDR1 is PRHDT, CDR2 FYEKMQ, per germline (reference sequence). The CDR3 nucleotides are TGTGCCAGCAGCTTAGGACTAGCGGGCGGCCTAGATACGCAGTATTTT. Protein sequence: CASSLGLAGGLDTQYF.

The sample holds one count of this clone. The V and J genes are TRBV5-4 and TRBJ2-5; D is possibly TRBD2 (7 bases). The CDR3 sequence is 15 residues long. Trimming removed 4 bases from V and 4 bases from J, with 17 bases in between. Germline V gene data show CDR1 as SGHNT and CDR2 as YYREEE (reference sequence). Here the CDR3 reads CASSGGGAKGETQYF. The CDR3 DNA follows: TGTGCCAGCAGCGGGGGGGGCGCCAAGGGAGAGACCCAGTACTTC.

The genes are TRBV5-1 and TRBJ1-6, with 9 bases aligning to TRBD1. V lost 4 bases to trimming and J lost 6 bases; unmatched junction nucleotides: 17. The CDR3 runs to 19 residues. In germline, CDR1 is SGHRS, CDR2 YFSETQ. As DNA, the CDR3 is TGCGCCAGCAGCCCCAATGTCCCGGGACAGGGAAGTGGTAATTCACCCCTCCACTTT. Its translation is CASSPNVPGQGSGNSPLHF.

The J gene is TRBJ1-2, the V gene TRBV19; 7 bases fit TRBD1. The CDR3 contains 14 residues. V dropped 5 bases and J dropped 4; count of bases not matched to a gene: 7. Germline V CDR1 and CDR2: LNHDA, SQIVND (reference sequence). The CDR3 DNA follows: TGTGCCAGTAGTCTTCAACGGGACAGCTATGGCTACACCTTC. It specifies CASSLQRDSYGYTF. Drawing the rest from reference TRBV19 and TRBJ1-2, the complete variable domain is DGGITQSPKYLFRKEGQNVTLSCEQNLNHDAMYWYRQDPGQGLRLIYYSQIVNDFQKGDIAEGYSVSREKKESFPLTVTSAQKNPTAFYLCASSLQRDSYGYTFGSGTRLTVV.

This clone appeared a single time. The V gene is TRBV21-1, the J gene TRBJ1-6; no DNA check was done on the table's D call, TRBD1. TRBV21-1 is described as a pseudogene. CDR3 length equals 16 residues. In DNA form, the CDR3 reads TGTGCCAGCAGCAAAGGAAAAGGGACAGGACATTCACCCCTCCACTTT. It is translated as CASSKGKGTGHSPLHF.